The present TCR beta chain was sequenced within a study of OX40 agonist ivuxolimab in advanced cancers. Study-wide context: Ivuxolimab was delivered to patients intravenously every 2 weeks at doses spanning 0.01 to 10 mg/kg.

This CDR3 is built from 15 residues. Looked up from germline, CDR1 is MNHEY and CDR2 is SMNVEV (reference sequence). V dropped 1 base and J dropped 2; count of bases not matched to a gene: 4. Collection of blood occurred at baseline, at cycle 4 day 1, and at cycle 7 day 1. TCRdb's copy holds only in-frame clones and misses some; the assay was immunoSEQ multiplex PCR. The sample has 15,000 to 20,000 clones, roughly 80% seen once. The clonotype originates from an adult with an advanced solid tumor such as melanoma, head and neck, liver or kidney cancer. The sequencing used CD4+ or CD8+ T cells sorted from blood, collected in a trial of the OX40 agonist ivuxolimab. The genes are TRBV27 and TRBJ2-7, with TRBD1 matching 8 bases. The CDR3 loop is CASSLWGQATYEQYF. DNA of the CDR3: TGTGCCAGCAGTTTATGGGGACAGGCTACCTACGAGCAGTACTTC.